Listed here are 19 T cell receptor beta chains from one sample, sequenced in a study of shared T cell receptors in the human thymus. Using immunoSEQ multiplex PCR, the repertoire was profiled, and TCRdb retains in-frame clones only, with some absent. Altogether hundreds of thousands of clones are present, around 78% being singletons, with the ten largest covering less than 0.015%. These data are also associated with another study on human thymus T cells.

The sequenced sample was thymocytes. The receptors originated from a boy younger than two with a congenital heart defect.

This chain uses TRBV21-1 with TRBJ2-2; the table's D call of TRBD2 was not tested on the DNA. TRBV21-1 is a pseudogene segment. The CDR3 is 10 residues long. CDR3 DNA: TGTGCCAGCCTGCGGAAAGAGCTGTTTTTT. Its protein product is CASLRKELFF.

V gene TRBV9 combines with J gene TRBJ2-1, with D possibly matching TRBD2 (6 bases). Germline CDR1 reads SGDLS; CDR2 reads YYNGEE. V lost 0 bases to trimming and J lost 7 bases, with 11 bases between them. The CDR3 is 14 amino acids. CDR3 sequence (DNA): TGTGCCAGCAGCGTAGCACTAGCTGGTAATGAGCAGTTCTTC. Its translation: CASSVALAGNEQFF. Looking up the rest from reference TRBV9 and TRBJ2-1 gives the full variable domain: DSGVTQTPKHLITATGQRVTLRCSPRSGDLSVYWYQQSLDQGLQFLIQYYNGEERAKGNILERFSAQQFPDLHSELNLSSLELGDSALYFCASSVALAGNEQFFGPGTRLTVL.

This clone was seen a few times. The chain recombines TRBV19 with TRBJ1-2; D remains ambiguous. V was clipped by 4 bases and J by 5 bases, with 8 bases between them. The CDR3 runs to 12 residues. Germline CDR1 and CDR2: LNHDA and SQIVND (reference sequence). The CDR3 DNA is TGTGCCAGTAGTAGACCAGGATATGGCTACACCTTC. It is translated as CASSRPGYGYTF.

This clone was recorded once. V and J are TRBV4-3 and TRBJ2-1; 8 nucleotides line up with TRBD1. Germline V gene lookup returns CDR1 LGHNA and CDR2 YSLEER. After removal of 4 bases from V and 0 bases from J, the junction contained 11 bases not matched to a gene. CDR3 size: 18 residues. CDR3 nucleotide sequence: TGCGCCAGCAGCCCGACAATGGACAGGGTCTTCTCCTACAATGAGCAGTTCTTC. Residues: CASSPTMDRVFSYNEQFF.

The chain uses TRBV18 and TRBJ2-2, with TRBD2 as a possible D gene (6 bases). V lost 3 bases and J lost 4, with 15 bases in between. This CDR3 is built from 16 residues. The germline gives CDR1 KGHSH, CDR2 LQKENI. The CDR3 region is CASSPRGEDFTGELFF. The CDR3 DNA sequence: TGTGCCAGCTCACCGCGAGGGGAGGATTTCACCGGGGAGCTGTTTTTT.

This clone was recorded a few times. The CDR3 spells CASSPGQGNSPLHF. Here the CDR3 DNA reads TGTGCCAGCAGTCCGGGACAGGGGAATTCACCCCTCCACTTT. This chain connects TRBV6-5 to TRBJ1-6; TRBD1 aligns across 10 bases. The CDR3 has 14 amino acids. Germline V gives CDR1 MNHEY, CDR2 SVGAGI. The J segment lost 7 bases and the V segment lost 5 bases, leaving 2 bases of the junction unmatched.

J is TRBJ2-3 and V is TRBV7-8, with D possibly being TRBD1 (5 bases). CDR1 is SGHVS and CDR2 is FQNEAQ in the germline V gene. The CDR3 has 15 residues. V lost 3 bases to trimming and J lost 0 bases, with 10 bases between them. CDR3 DNA sequence: TGTGCCAGCAGCTTCGACAGTACTAGCACAGATACGCAGTATTTT. Its protein product is CASSFDSTSTDTQYF.

The genes are TRBV4-3 and TRBJ2-3; perhaps TRBD2 as D (6 bases). The ends were cut back, 0 bases at V and 2 bases at J, with 12 bases in the middle. The germline gives CDR1 LGHNA, CDR2 YSLEER. The CDR3 is 16 residues long. CDR3 residues: CASSQDLAEHTDTQYF. CDR3 DNA: TGCGCCAGCAGCCAAGACTTAGCGGAACACACAGATACGCAGTATTTT.

The chain carries TRBV6-1 and TRBJ2-4; D is possibly TRBD1 (6 bases). Germline V gene data show CDR1 as MNHNS and CDR2 as SASEGT. The V end was cut by 1 base, the J end by 0 bases, with 13 bases between. The CDR3 has 17 amino acids. CDR3 sequence: CASSEGTGMGAKNIQYF. CDR3 nucleotides: TGTGCCAGCAGTGAAGGTACAGGGATGGGAGCCAAAAACATTCAGTACTTC.

This chain links TRBV27 with TRBJ2-3; TRBD2 matches 10 bases. V lost 7 bases to trimming and J lost 0 bases; unmatched junction nucleotides: 13. The germline V gene has CDR1 MNHEY and CDR2 SMNVEV (reference sequence). This CDR3 comprises 18 residues. The CDR3 here is CASTPWSGRAISTDTQYF. CDR3 nucleotide sequence: TGTGCCAGCACCCCTTGGAGCGGGAGGGCCATTAGCACAGATACGCAGTATTTT.

This chain links TRBV7-9 with TRBJ2-2, with D possibly matching TRBD1 (6 bases). The CDR3 consists of 14 residues. Germline V lookup: CDR1 SEHNR, CDR2 FQNEAQ (reference sequence). Trimming stripped 5 bases from V and 4 bases from J, with 11 bases between. CDR3 sequence reads: CASSHRDGTGELFF. The CDR3, as DNA: TGTGCCAGCAGCCACAGGGACGGCACCGGGGAGCTGTTTTTT.

The chain uses TRBV10-3 and TRBJ2-5, with TRBD1 matching 8 bases. The trim removed 0 bases at V and 5 bases at J, leaving 5 bases unmatched. CDR1 and CDR2 from the germline V gene are ENHRY and SYGVKD. The CDR3 length is 15 residues. The chain's CDR3 is CAISESGRGPETQYF. In nucleotides, the CDR3 is TGTGCCATCAGTGAGTCGGGCAGGGGGCCCGAGACCCAGTACTTC.

The CDR3 loop is CASRTTGLGETQYF. The CDR3 DNA reads as TGTGCCAGCAGAACCACAGGGTTGGGAGAGACCCAGTACTTC. This chain joins TRBV27 and TRBJ2-5, with D perhaps TRBD1 (6 bases). The CDR3 extends over 14 amino acids. Trimming took 6 bases from V and 4 from J, leaving 15 bases between them. CDR1 and CDR2 (germline): MNHEY, SMNVEV (reference sequence).

The chain couples TRBV30 to TRBJ1-2; no clear D. V was shortened by 1 base and J by 8 bases, with 11 bases between the two germline ends. The CDR3 sequence is 12 residues long. Germline V CDR1 and CDR2: GTSNPN, SVGIG (reference sequence). As DNA, the CDR3 is TGTGCCTGGAGTGGGAGTAGCTACGGCTACACCTTC. Protein: CAWSGSSYGYTF. Full variable domain (missing parts from reference TRBV30 and TRBJ1-2): SQTIHQWPATLVQPVGSPLSLECTVEGTSNPNLYWYRQAAGRGLQLLFYSVGIGQISSEVPQNLSASRPQDRQFILSSKKLLLSDSGFYLCAWSGSSYGYTFGSGTRLTVV.

The chain has TRBV27 and TRBJ2-3; 7 bases fit TRBD1. Germline values: CDR1 MNHEY, CDR2 SMNVEV (reference sequence). The length of the CDR3 is 12 residues. The J segment lost 5 bases and the V segment lost 7 bases, leaving 3 bases of the junction unmatched. The CDR3 loop is CASKDRVDTQYF. CDR3 nucleotide sequence: TGTGCCAGCAAAGACAGGGTAGATACGCAGTATTTT.

The J gene is TRBJ2-1, the V gene TRBV5-6; 10 bases align to TRBD2. There are 16 residues in the CDR3. Per germline, CDR1 SGHDT and CDR2 YYEEEE. The V segment lost 4 bases and the J segment 7 bases; nucleotides outside the gene matches: 11. As DNA, the CDR3 is TGTGCCAGCAGCACTTTGTCTAGCGGGAGATATAATGAGCAGTTCTTC. Translation gives CASSTLSSGRYNEQFF.

J is TRBJ2-5 and V is TRBV4-1, with no clear D. Trimming shortened V by 1 base and J by 6 bases, and 15 bases separated the two germline ends. The germline CDR1 and CDR2 sequences are MGHRA and YSYEKL. This CDR3 has 15 residues. The CDR3 sequence: CASSQVPNAEQTQYF. CDR3 nucleotide sequence: TGCGCCAGCAGCCAAGTCCCTAACGCTGAGCAGACCCAGTACTTC.

This clone was picked up one time. J is TRBJ1-2 and V is TRBV7-2; 7 bases map to TRBD1. The ends lost 5 bases at V and 5 bases at J; junction bases unmatched: 17. From germline, CDR1 is SGHTA and CDR2 FQGNSA. The CDR3 is 17 amino acids. Here the CDR3 reads CASSTRTGESEIYGYTF. Here the CDR3 DNA reads TGTGCCAGCAGCACCAGGACAGGTGAAAGTGAGATATATGGCTACACCTTC. The full variable domain, with the rest looked up from reference TRBV7-2 and TRBJ1-2, is GAGVSQSPSNKVTEKGKDVELRCDPISGHTALYWYRQSLGQGLEFLIYFQGNSAPDKSGLPSDRFSAERTGGSVSTLTIQRTQQEDSAVYLCASSTRTGESEIYGYTFGSGTRLTVV.

The J gene is TRBJ2-3, the V gene TRBV29-1, with TRBD2 matching 10 bases. Losses at the gene ends were 8 bases for V and 0 bases for J; bases not matched to a gene: 11. The CDR3 has 16 residues. CDR1 and CDR2 from the germline V gene are SQVTM and ANQGSEA. CDR3 amino acids: CSFSGRGRSSTDTQYF. The CDR3 region has the DNA TGCAGCTTCAGCGGGAGGGGGCGGTCTAGCACAGATACGCAGTATTTT.